One and the same sample provided the 20 T cell receptor beta chains below, sequenced in a study of T cells in Graves' hyperthyroidism and ophthalmopathy. Amplification of TCR beta CDR3 regions was performed using RNA transcripts as template. First-round RT-PCR targeting the TCR CDR3 was performed with the HTBI primer set. TCRdb itself ran the multiplex PCR reads through MiXCR, one entry per CDR3 protein. The sample consists of about 130,000 distinct CDR3 sequences, 22% of them appearing once. Sequenced input: blood. Every receptor here comes from a woman in her forties or fifties with Graves' hyperthyroidism that later progressed to Graves' ophthalmopathy.

The chain uses TRBV11-3 and TRBJ2-3, with 13 bases matching TRBD2. Germline V lookup: CDR1 SGHNT, CDR2 YENEEA. The ends lost 3 bases at V and 5 bases at J; junction bases unmatched: 5. The CDR3 has 16 residues. The CDR3 reads CASSFGLAGVVDTQYF. CDR3 sequence (DNA): TGTGCCAGCAGCTTTGGACTAGCGGGAGTGGTAGATACGCAGTATTTT.

This clonotype showed up many times. The V and J genes are TRBV6-5 and TRBJ1-1; tentative D call: TRBD1 (5 bases). In germline, CDR1 is MNHEY, CDR2 SVGAGI. Trimming shortened V by 2 bases and J by 6 bases, and 19 bases separated the two germline ends. The CDR3 is 16 amino acids. DNA of the CDR3: TGTGCCAGCAGTTACGGCCTAGACAGACGCGCGGCTGAAGCTTTCTTT. It yields the protein CASSYGLDRRAAEAFF.

This clonotype was recorded at least ten times. The chain recombines TRBV2 with TRBJ1-1; possibly TRBD1 for D (5 bases). Trimming removed 6 bases from V and 4 bases from J, with 12 bases in between. CDR1 and CDR2 from the germline V gene are SNHLY and FYNNEI. This CDR3 is built from 13 residues. The CDR3 DNA sequence: TGTGCCAGCAGGCAGGGTCTGATCACTGAAGCTTTCTTT. Its translation is CASRQGLITEAFF.

This clonotype appeared many times. The gene calls are TRBV30 and TRBJ1-2; maybe TRBD1 (6 bases). V was trimmed by 0 bases and J by 3 bases, leaving 17 bases between them. CDR3 length equals 16 residues. Germline V CDR1 and CDR2: GTSNPN, SVGIG (reference sequence). In DNA, the CDR3 is TGTGCCTGGAGTGTCCGAGGGGGACGCTCCCACTATGGCTACACCTTC. It is translated as CAWSVRGGRSHYGYTF.

In its sample, this clonotype was seen many times. V is TRBV24-1 and J is TRBJ1-2, with D possibly being TRBD1 (5 bases). This CDR3 has 15 residues. Germline values: CDR1 KGHDR, CDR2 SFDVKD. Trimming took 4 bases from V and 2 from J, leaving 13 bases between them. Written as DNA, the CDR3 is TGTGCCACCAGTGACTCAAGGAAGGGGAACTATGGCTACACCTTC. Translating gives CATSDSRKGNYGYTF.

V is TRBV5-8 and J is TRBJ1-1; 12 bases agree with TRBD1. Germline V CDR1 and CDR2: SGHTS, YDEGEE. Trimming at V came to 0 bases and at J to 10 bases, leaving 7 bases not matched to a gene. CDR3 size: 15 residues. The CDR3 sequence: CASSLAGQGADGAFF. CDR3 bases: TGTGCCAGCAGCTTGGCGGGACAGGGGGCGGATGGAGCTTTCTTT.

This clonotype was recorded many times. The CDR3 nucleotides read TGTGCCAGCAGCCAGGGACCAACTGGTTACGAGCAGTACTTC. Translating it yields CASSQGPTGYEQYF. The chain employs TRBV3-1 and TRBJ2-7; the D gene could be TRBD1 or TRBD2 (5 bases each). This CDR3 spans 14 amino acids. V lost 3 bases, J lost 4 bases, and 13 bases lay in between. Per germline, CDR1 LGHDT and CDR2 YNNKEL (reference sequence).

This clonotype was counted many times. The CDR3 DNA reads as TGTGCCTGGAGGGATACTAGCGGGAGGGGAATCGAGCAGTACTTC. It yields the protein CAWRDTSGRGIEQYF. The J gene is TRBJ2-7, the V gene TRBV30; 13 bases agree with TRBD2. The length of the CDR3 is 15 residues. The V and J ends lost 3 bases and 6 bases, in that order; junction bases with no gene match: 8. Germline CDR1 GTSNPN, CDR2 SVGIG (reference sequence).

This clonotype has a count of ten or more. The rearrangement uses TRBV5-1 and TRBJ2-4, with 9 bases identical to TRBD2. Germline loops: CDR1 SGHRS, CDR2 YFSETQ. Trimming at V came to 4 bases and at J to 1 base, leaving 6 bases not matched to a gene. This CDR3 spans 16 amino acids. CDR3 sequence (DNA): TGCGCCAGCAGCGCCAGGGGGACTAGCGCCAAAAACATTCAGTACTTC. As protein: CASSARGTSAKNIQYF.

In this sample, this clonotype turned up a few times. The chain couples TRBV6-4 to TRBJ2-3; D is unresolved. From germline, CDR1 is MRHNA and CDR2 SNTAGT. The CDR3 runs 13 residues. Trimming took off 5 bases at V and 5 bases at J, with 11 bases between the two ends. The CDR3 bases are TGTGCCAGCAGTTTCTCGGCGCGAGATACGCAGTATTTT. Translated: CASSFSARDTQYF.

The chain joins TRBV9 to TRBJ2-2; the D gene could be TRBD1 or TRBD2 (5 bases each). Germline V lookup: CDR1 SGDLS, CDR2 YYNGEE. This CDR3 region has 16 residues. Between the trimmed V and J ends, which lost 4 bases and 4 bases, there was a span of 17 bases. CDR3: CASSPYVGRGTGELFF. The CDR3 nucleotides are TGTGCCAGCAGCCCATACGTGGGACGAGGCACCGGGGAGCTGTTTTTT.

This clonotype came up many times. The V and J genes are TRBV11-2 and TRBJ2-2, with D perhaps matching TRBD1 or TRBD2 (6 bases each). CDR1 and CDR2 from the germline V gene are SGHAT and FQNNGV. Trimming pared 2 bases from V and 1 base from J, leaving 29 bases between. CDR3 length: 22 residues. The CDR3 coding sequence is TGTGCCAGCAGCTTAAGTTGGCGGATTGGGGGGCGGTCGACCGAGAACACCGGGGAGCTGTTTTTT. Translating gives CASSLSWRIGGRSTENTGELFF.

This clonotype was found many times. CDR3 bases: TGCGCCAGCAGCTTACCGGGACCAGCCGCCCTCACAGATACGCAGTATTTT. Translation: CASSLPGPAALTDTQYF. The chain joins TRBV5-1 to TRBJ2-3; D possibly uses TRBD1 or TRBD2 (5 bases each). The germline CDR1 and CDR2 sequences are SGHRS and YFSETQ. The CDR3 loop spans 17 amino acids. The germline V and J ends were trimmed by 2 bases and 2 bases, with 18 bases remaining between them.

The V call is TRBV7-9, the J call TRBJ2-2, with TRBD2 matching 8 bases. With V trimmed by 1 base and J by 5 bases, 6 bases remained unmatched. CDR1 and CDR2 (germline): SEHNR, FQNEAQ (reference sequence). The CDR3 is made up of 16 amino acids. CDR3 DNA: TGTGCCAGCAGCTTAGGCCTAGCGGGCATAACCGGGGAGCTGTTTTTT. Encoded protein: CASSLGLAGITGELFF. The full variable domain, in which reference TRBV7-9 and TRBJ2-2 provide the parts outside the CDR3, is DTGVSQNPRHKITKRGQNVTFRCDPISEHNRLYWYRQTLGQGPEFLTYFQNEAQLEKSRLLSDRFSAERPKGSFSTLEIQRTEQGDSAMYLCASSLGLAGITGELFFGEGSRLTVL.

This clonotype has a count of ten or more. V usage is TRBV3-1 and J usage is TRBJ1-1; 8 nucleotides align to TRBD1. This CDR3 comprises 15 residues. Germline CDR1 LGHDT, CDR2 YNNKEL (reference sequence). Unmatched junction bases numbered 13, after V lost 4 bases and J lost 9 bases. The CDR3 region has the DNA TGTGCCAGCAGCCCGCGGGACAGGACCACGAAGAAAGCTTTCTTT. Encoded protein: CASSPRDRTTKKAFF.

This clonotype came up many times. This chain uses TRBV28 with TRBJ2-1; D gene ambiguous. Germline lookup yields CDR1 MDHEN and CDR2 SYDVKM. This CDR3 contains 14 residues. V was clipped by 2 bases and J by 8 bases, with 13 bases between them. Here the CDR3 reads CASSLPLTPHEQFF. The CDR3 DNA sequence: TGTGCCAGCAGTTTACCCCTCACTCCCCATGAGCAGTTCTTC.

The chain couples TRBV6-1 to TRBJ1-4, with 7 bases that match TRBD1. The V gene end was trimmed by 5 bases and the J gene end by 7 bases; junction bases not matched to a gene: 10. The germline V gene encodes CDR1 MNHNS and CDR2 SASEGT. This CDR3 is built from 15 residues. DNA of the CDR3: TGTGCCAGCAGTCAGGACGGGACAGCAGGTGAAAAACTGTTTTTT. Translated, it gives CASSQDGTAGEKLFF.

The V call is TRBV2, the J call TRBJ2-1, with TRBD2 matching 13 bases. The CDR3 runs to 16 residues. The germline CDR1 and CDR2 sequences are SNHLY and FYNNEI. After removal of 5 bases from V and 12 bases from J, the junction contained 13 bases not matched to a gene. CDR3 sequence: CASSRYTGTSGMGQFF. DNA for the CDR3: TGTGCCAGCAGTCGGTATACCGGGACTAGCGGGATGGGGCAGTTCTTC.

This clonotype was seen ten or more times. The rearrangement uses TRBV7-6 and TRBJ2-1, with D possibly matching TRBD1 (6 bases). The CDR3 totals 16 residues. The V end was cut by 8 bases, the J end by 0 bases, with 17 bases between. From germline, CDR1 is SGHVS and CDR2 FNYEAQ. The chain's CDR3 is CASANQGGNSYNEQFF. The CDR3 DNA reads as TGTGCCAGCGCAAACCAAGGGGGAAACTCCTACAATGAGCAGTTCTTC.

In this sample, this clonotype turned up many times. The rearrangement uses TRBV20-1 and TRBJ1-5; 9 bases are a match to TRBD1. Germline V gene data show CDR1 as DFQATT and CDR2 as SNEGSKA (reference sequence). The CDR3 is 14 amino acids. Trimming took 3 bases from V and 7 from J; bases not matched to a gene: 7. CDR3 coding DNA: TGCAGTGCTAGTGTCCCGGGACAGGGCCAGCCCCAGCATTTT. It is translated as CSASVPGQGQPQHF.